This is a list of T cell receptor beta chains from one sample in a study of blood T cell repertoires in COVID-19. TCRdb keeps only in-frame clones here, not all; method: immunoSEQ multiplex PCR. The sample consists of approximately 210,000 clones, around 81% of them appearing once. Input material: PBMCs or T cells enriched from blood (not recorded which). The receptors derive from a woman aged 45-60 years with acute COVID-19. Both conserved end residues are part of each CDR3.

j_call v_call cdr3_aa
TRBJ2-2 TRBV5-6 CASSLAASVAGVNTGELFF
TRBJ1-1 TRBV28 CASKPGLNTEAFF
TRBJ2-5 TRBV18 CASSPGGLFGETQYF
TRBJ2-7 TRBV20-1 CSASPSQGLAGVSGEQYF
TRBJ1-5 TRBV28 CASSLQQVSNQPQHF
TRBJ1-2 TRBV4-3 CASSQEPRGNYGYTF
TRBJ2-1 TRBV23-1 CASSQSGGLFKVMFF
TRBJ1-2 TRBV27 CASSATGRPYGYTF
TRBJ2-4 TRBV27 CASSLDRKNIQYF
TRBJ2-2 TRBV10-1 CASGRDSKCTGELFF
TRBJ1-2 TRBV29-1 CSVEGQGSYGYTF
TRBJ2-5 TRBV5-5 CASSLTSRSGQETQYF
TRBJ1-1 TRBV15 CATSRDQTGNTEAFF
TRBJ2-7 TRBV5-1 CASMPRTGGYEQYF
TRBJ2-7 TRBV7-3 CASSLELAGGEQYF
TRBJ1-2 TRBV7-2 CASSLISGGASYGYTF
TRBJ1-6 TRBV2 CASRDQGSYSPLHF
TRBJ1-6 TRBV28 CASSSTDRGSVSPLHF
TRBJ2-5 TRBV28 CASSSRTGGYWETQYF
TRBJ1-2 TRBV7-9 CASSYPPVNYGYTF
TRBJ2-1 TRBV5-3 CARSFKREQFF
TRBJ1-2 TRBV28 CASRPGQGAGGYTF
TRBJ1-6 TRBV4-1 CASSQGQERSSPLHF
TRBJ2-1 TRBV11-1 CASSLGTSAEQFF
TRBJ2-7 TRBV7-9 CASSLRGRQSSYEQYF
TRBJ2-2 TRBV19 CASSIVVLAGVAGELFF
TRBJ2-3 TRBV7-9 CASKMTGSTDTQYF
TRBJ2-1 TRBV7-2 CASSSYRLAGASYNEQFF
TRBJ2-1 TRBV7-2 CASSLEGQGHYNEQFF
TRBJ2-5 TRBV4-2 CASSQKGRVDGGTQYF
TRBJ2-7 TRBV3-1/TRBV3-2 CASSQPGGEQYF
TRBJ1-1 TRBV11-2 CASRRDRGLLNTEAFF
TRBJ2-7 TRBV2 CASMSLPGLAGMSSYEQYF
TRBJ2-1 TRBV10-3 CAISGQGAHMGQFF
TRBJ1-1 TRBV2 CASSGQGPTEAFF
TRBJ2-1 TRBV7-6 CASSLVLAAYNEQFF
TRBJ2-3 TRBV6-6 CASTNRDSRTDTQYF
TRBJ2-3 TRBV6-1 CASSVLAGESTDTQYF
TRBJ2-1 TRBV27 CASSHQAGIYNEQFF
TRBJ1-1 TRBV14 CASSQQKNTEAFF
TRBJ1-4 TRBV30 CAWDQSGQNEKLFF